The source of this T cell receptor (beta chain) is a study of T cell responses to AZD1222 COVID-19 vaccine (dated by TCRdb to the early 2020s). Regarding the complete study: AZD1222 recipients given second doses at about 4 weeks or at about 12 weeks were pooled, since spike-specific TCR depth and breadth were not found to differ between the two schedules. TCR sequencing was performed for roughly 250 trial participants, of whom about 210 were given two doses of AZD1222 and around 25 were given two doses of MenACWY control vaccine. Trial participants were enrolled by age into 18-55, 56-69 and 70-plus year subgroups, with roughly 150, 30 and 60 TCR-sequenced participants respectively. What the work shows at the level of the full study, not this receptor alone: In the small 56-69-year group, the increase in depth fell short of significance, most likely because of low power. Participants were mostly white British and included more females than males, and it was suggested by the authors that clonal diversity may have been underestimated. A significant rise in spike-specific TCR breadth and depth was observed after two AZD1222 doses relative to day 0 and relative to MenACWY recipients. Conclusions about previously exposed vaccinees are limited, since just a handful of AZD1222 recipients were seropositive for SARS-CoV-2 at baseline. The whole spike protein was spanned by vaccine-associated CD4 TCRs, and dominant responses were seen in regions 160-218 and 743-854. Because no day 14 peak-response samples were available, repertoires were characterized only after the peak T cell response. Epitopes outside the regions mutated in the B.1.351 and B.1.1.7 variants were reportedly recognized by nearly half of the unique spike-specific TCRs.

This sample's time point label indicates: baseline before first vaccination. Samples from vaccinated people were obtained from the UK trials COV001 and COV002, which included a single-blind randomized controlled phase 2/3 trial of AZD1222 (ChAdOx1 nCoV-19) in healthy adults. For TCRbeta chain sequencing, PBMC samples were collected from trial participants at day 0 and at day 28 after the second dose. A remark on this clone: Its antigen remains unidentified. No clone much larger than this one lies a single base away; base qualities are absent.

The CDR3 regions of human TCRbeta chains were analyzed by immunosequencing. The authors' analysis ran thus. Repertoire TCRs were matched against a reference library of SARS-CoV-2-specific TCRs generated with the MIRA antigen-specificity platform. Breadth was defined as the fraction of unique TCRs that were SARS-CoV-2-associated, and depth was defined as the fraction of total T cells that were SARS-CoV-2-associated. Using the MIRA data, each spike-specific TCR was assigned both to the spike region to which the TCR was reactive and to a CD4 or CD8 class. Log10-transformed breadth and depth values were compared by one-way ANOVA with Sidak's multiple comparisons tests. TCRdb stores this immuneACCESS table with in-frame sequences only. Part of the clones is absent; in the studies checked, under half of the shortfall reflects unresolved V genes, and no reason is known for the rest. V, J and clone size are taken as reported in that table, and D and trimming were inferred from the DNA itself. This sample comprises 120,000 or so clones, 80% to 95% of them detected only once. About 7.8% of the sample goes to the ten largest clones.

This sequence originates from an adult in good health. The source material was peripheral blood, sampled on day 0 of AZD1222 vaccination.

The CDR3 reads CSVELAGADTQYF. Read as DNA, the sequence is TGCAGCGTTGAGTTAGCGGGGGCAGATACGCAGTATTTT. The receptor chain draws on TRBV29-1 and TRBJ2-3; TRBD2 fits 9 bases in the junction. The CDR3 covers 13 residues, taking in both the cysteine and the phenylalanine. CDR3 DNA only is kept here, 39 bases in frame from base 1. According to the germline V gene, CDR1 reads SQVTM and CDR2 reads ANQGSEA. From V the trimming removes 3 bases and from J it removes 4 bases, while the gene matches leave 2 bases of the junction unaccounted for.